A single sample is the source of the 25 T cell receptor beta chains below, sequenced in a study of siplizumab effects on memory and regulatory T cells. TCRdb keeps only in-frame clones here, not all; method: immunoSEQ multiplex PCR. The sample lists some 65,000 clones, over 70% occurring once. The specimen sequenced was Tregs sorted from blood. These receptors were obtained from a human donor in good health.

This clone was detected only a few times. The chain carries TRBV29-1 and TRBJ1-1; D remains ambiguous. Trimming shortened V by 6 bases and J by 0 bases, and 5 bases separated the two germline ends. The CDR3 spans 11 residues. The germline V gene has CDR1 SQVTM and CDR2 ANQGSEA. The CDR3 spells CSVRVNTEAFF. The CDR3 region has the DNA TGCAGCGTACGGGTGAACACTGAAGCTTTCTTT.

The V call is TRBV30, the J call TRBJ1-2, with D hard to call. The ends were cut back, 3 bases at V and 2 bases at J, with 7 bases in the middle. Germline-derived CDR1 and CDR2 are GTSNPN and SVGIG (reference sequence). The CDR3 extends over 12 amino acids. In DNA, the CDR3 is TGTGCCTGGAGGCAAGGGAACTATGGCTACACCTTC. Translating gives CAWRQGNYGYTF.

The chain links TRBV30 to TRBJ2-1, with D unresolved. Germline CDR1 and CDR2: GTSNPN and SVGIG (reference sequence). The CDR3 is made up of 11 amino acids. Trimming shortened V by 2 bases and J by 7 bases, and 6 bases separated the two germline ends. The DNA of the CDR3 is TGTGCCTGGAGTCCCCGGAATGAGCAGTTCTTC. This encodes CAWSPRNEQFF.

This clone was observed at least ten times. This sequence joins TRBV4-1 and TRBJ2-7, with 9 nucleotides matching TRBD1. Losses at the gene ends were 8 bases for V and 5 bases for J; bases not matched to a gene: 7. Germline CDR1 MGHRA, CDR2 YSYEKL. This CDR3 has 13 residues. The CDR3 DNA follows: TGCGCCAGCCGACGGACAGGGGACCACGAGCAGTACTTC. Residues: CASRRTGDHEQYF.

The rearrangement links TRBV5-6 to TRBJ2-1, with D possibly TRBD2 on 6 matching bases. The germline V and J ends were trimmed by 4 bases and 4 bases, with 6 bases remaining between them. CDR1 and CDR2 (germline): SGHDT, YYEEEE. This CDR3 is 12 amino acids long. CDR3 protein: CASSREYNEQFF. CDR3 coding DNA: TGTGCCAGCAGCCGGGAGTACAATGAGCAGTTCTTC. Looking up the rest from reference TRBV5-6 and TRBJ2-1 gives the full variable domain: DAGVTQSPTHLIKTRGQQVTLRCSPKSGHDTVSWYQQALGQGPQFIFQYYEEEERQRGNFPDRFSGHQFPNYSSELNVNALLLGDSALYLCASSREYNEQFFGPGTRLTVL.

This chain joins TRBV30 and TRBJ1-1; D is possibly TRBD1 (6 bases). Trimming left V 3 bases short and J 3 bases short, with 14 bases between. Germline CDR1 reads GTSNPN; CDR2 reads SVGIG (reference sequence). The CDR3 consists of 14 residues. The CDR3 sequence: CAWRTVQGYTEAFF. The CDR3 coding sequence is TGTGCCTGGAGGACCGTTCAGGGGTACACTGAAGCTTTCTTT.

In its sample, this clone was seen once. V and J are TRBV11-1 and TRBJ2-4, with 10 nucleotides matching TRBD1. This CDR3 has 17 residues. Germline lookup yields CDR1 SGHAT and CDR2 FQDESV (reference sequence). V lost 2 bases, J lost 0 bases, and 4 bases stayed unmatched. The CDR3 region has the DNA TGTGCCAGCAGCTTACAGACAGGGGGCATAGCCAAAAACATTCAGTACTTC. Protein product: CASSLQTGGIAKNIQYF.

The V call is TRBV30, the J call TRBJ1-3; no definite D call. CDR1 and CDR2 (germline): GTSNPN, SVGIG (reference sequence). Trimming pared 1 base from V and 0 bases from J, leaving 7 bases between. CDR3 length equals 14 residues. CDR3 DNA: TGTGCCTGGAGTGGTGGCTTCTCTGGAAACACCATATATTTT. Protein sequence: CAWSGGFSGNTIYF.

V and J are TRBV7-9 and TRBJ1-3, with a tentative D call TRBD1 (6 bases). CDR1 is SEHNR, CDR2 FQNEAQ, per germline (reference sequence). This CDR3 spans 15 amino acids. V shed 3 bases and J shed 4 bases, with 13 bases lying between them. In DNA form, the CDR3 reads TGTGCCAGCAGCTTGTCACAGGGAAGGGGAAACACCATATATTTT. This codes for CASSLSQGRGNTIYF.

The rearrangement joins TRBV27 to TRBJ2-7; 9 nucleotides agree with TRBD1. With V trimmed by 5 bases and J by 3 bases, 8 bases remained unmatched. The germline gives CDR1 MNHEY, CDR2 SMNVEV (reference sequence). The CDR3 runs 15 residues. The CDR3 loop is CASSRRTGEGYEQYF. Here the CDR3 DNA reads TGTGCCAGCAGTCGTCGGACAGGGGAGGGCTACGAGCAGTACTTC.

V is TRBV28 and J is TRBJ2-1; 7 nucleotides line up with TRBD2. Germline lookup yields CDR1 MDHEN and CDR2 SYDVKM. Trimming took 4 bases from V and 4 from J; bases not matched to a gene: 10. The CDR3 has 16 amino acids. The chain's CDR3 is CASSSPSKRGYNEQFF. DNA of the CDR3: TGTGCCAGCAGTTCCCCCTCCAAGCGGGGATACAATGAGCAGTTCTTC.

This clone appeared a few times. The chain links TRBV28 to TRBJ1-2, with 9 bases that match TRBD1. J was trimmed by 0 bases and V by 2 bases; bases with no gene match: 1. Germline CDR1 and CDR2: MDHEN and SYDVKM. The CDR3 contains 15 residues. The CDR3 protein is CASSLGDRANYGYTF. The CDR3 nucleotides read TGTGCCAGCAGTTTAGGGGACAGGGCTAACTATGGCTACACCTTC.

V and J are TRBV6-5 and TRBJ2-3; the D call may be TRBD1 or TRBD2 (5 bases each). The CDR3 covers 16 residues. Trimming took off 0 bases at V and 3 bases at J, with 13 bases between the two ends. Germline assignment: CDR1 MNHEY and CDR2 SVGAGI. CDR3 nucleotide sequence: TGTGCCAGCAGTTACTCGATAGGGGTAGCGACAGATACGCAGTATTTT. Amino acids: CASSYSIGVATDTQYF.

The rearrangement uses TRBV4-1 and TRBJ1-4, with a tentative D call TRBD1 (5 bases). Trimming cost V 1 base and J 8 bases, with 17 bases left between them. The V gene's germline CDR1 is MGHRA and CDR2 YSYEKL. The CDR3 spans 16 residues. This CDR3 reads CASSQVGVRQREKLFF. As DNA, the CDR3 is TGCGCCAGCAGCCAAGTGGGGGTCAGGCAGCGGGAAAAACTGTTTTTT.

V and J are TRBV30 and TRBJ2-7; 7 positions match TRBD2. The germline gives CDR1 GTSNPN, CDR2 SVGIG (reference sequence). CDR3 length: 10 amino acids. The trim removed 8 bases at V and 2 bases at J, leaving 0 bases unmatched. CDR3 in amino acids: CAGGAYEQYF. For the CDR3, the DNA is TGTGCCGGGGGGGCCTACGAGCAGTACTTC.

This sequence joins TRBV30 and TRBJ2-5, with 9 bases identical to TRBD1. The CDR3 runs to 14 residues. Germline V gene lookup returns CDR1 GTSNPN and CDR2 SVGIG (reference sequence). V trimming: 4 bases; J trimming: 2 bases; junction bases outside the gene matches: 5. The CDR3 DNA is TGTGCCTGGAACCCGGGACAGGGTCAAGAGACCCAGTACTTC. Its protein is CAWNPGQGQETQYF.

This clone was seen once. The chain links TRBV2 to TRBJ2-2, with 7 bases lining up with TRBD2. V trimming: 2 bases; J trimming: 5 bases; junction bases outside the gene matches: 5. CDR3 length: 15 amino acids. From germline, CDR1 is SNHLY and CDR2 FYNNEI. Here the CDR3 reads CASSERGRGTGELFF. The CDR3, as DNA: TGTGCCAGCAGTGAACGCGGGAGAGGAACCGGGGAGCTGTTTTTT. The full variable domain, its missing parts supplied by reference TRBV2 and TRBJ2-2, is EPEVTQTPSHQVTQMGQEVILRCVPISNHLYFYWYRQILGQKVEFLVSFYNNEISEKSEIFDDQFSVERPDGSNFTLKIRSTKLEDSAMYFCASSERGRGTGELFFGEGSRLTVL.

This rearrangement joins TRBV9 to TRBJ2-3, with TRBD1 identical over 7 bases. V dropped 3 bases and J dropped 6; count of bases not matched to a gene: 7. The CDR3 spans 14 residues. Germline CDR1 and CDR2: SGDLS and YYNGEE. CDR3 residues: CASSARQGRDTQYF. Written as DNA, the CDR3 is TGTGCCAGCAGCGCCAGACAGGGAAGGGATACGCAGTATTTT.

The chain is built from TRBV6-4 and TRBJ2-1; no firm D call. The CDR3 runs to 15 residues. Germline V lookup: CDR1 MRHNA, CDR2 SNTAGT. V lost 6 bases to trimming and J lost 0 bases, with 12 bases between them. CDR3 sequence (DNA): TGTGCCAGCAGCCCGGAGCTTTCCTCCTACAATGAGCAGTTCTTC. The encoded protein is CASSPELSSYNEQFF.

This rearrangement joins TRBV18 to TRBJ2-7, with a possible D match to TRBD1 (6 bases). Trimming left V 0 bases short and J 5 bases short, with 14 bases between. CDR3 length equals 15 residues. From germline, CDR1 is KGHSH and CDR2 LQKENI. The CDR3 loop reads CASSPPSSGGHEQYF. Written as DNA, the CDR3 is TGTGCCAGCTCACCACCGAGCTCTGGGGGCCACGAGCAGTACTTC.

This clone has only one observation. The chain links TRBV18 to TRBJ2-5; TRBD2 aligns across 13 bases. V lost 9 bases to trimming and J lost 5 bases; unmatched junction nucleotides: 12. CDR3 size: 16 residues. Germline CDR1 is KGHSH and CDR2 is LQKENI. The CDR3 here is CASSRTSGSRVETQYF. The CDR3 coding sequence is TGTGCCAGTTCCCGGACTAGCGGGAGTCGAGTGGAGACCCAGTACTTC.

The CDR3 nucleotides read TGTGCCAGCAGCCGACTAGCGGAGGTGGTCACCGGGGAGCTGTTTTTT. It translates to CASSRLAEVVTGELFF. The chain has TRBV27 and TRBJ2-2; 9 bases are a match to TRBD2. V shed 6 bases and J 4 bases; nucleotides not matched to a gene: 9. Germline CDR1 reads MNHEY; CDR2 reads SMNVEV (reference sequence). This CDR3 has 16 amino acids.

This clone was found a few times. The chain couples TRBV7-9 to TRBJ1-1, with 8 bases aligning to TRBD1. Germline-derived CDR1 and CDR2 are SEHNR and FQNEAQ (reference sequence). The CDR3 has 15 amino acids. Germline trimming cut 6 bases from V and 4 bases from J; bases unmatched to any gene: 10. The CDR3 loop is CASRAQGALSTEAFF. CDR3 nucleotides: TGTGCCAGCAGGGCCCAGGGGGCTTTATCCACTGAAGCTTTCTTT.

The chain joins TRBV7-2 to TRBJ2-1, with 11 positions matching TRBD2. V dropped 2 bases and J dropped 7; count of bases not matched to a gene: 7. Germline V lookup: CDR1 SGHTA, CDR2 FQGNSA. CDR3 size: 16 residues. CDR3: CASSLNSGRASNEQFF. The CDR3 nucleotides are TGTGCCAGCAGCTTAAATAGCGGGAGGGCCTCGAATGAGCAGTTCTTC.

J is TRBJ1-4 and V is TRBV5-1; D might be TRBD1 (5 bases). Trimming stripped 1 base from V and 2 bases from J, with 12 bases between. Germline V gene lookup returns CDR1 SGHRS and CDR2 YFSETQ. The CDR3 covers 16 residues. The CDR3 DNA is TGCGCCAGCAGCTTGAGGCCAGGGCCTACTAATGAAAAACTGTTTTTT. This encodes CASSLRPGPTNEKLFF.